A single sample is the source of the 24 T cell receptor beta chains below, sequenced in a study of blood T cell repertoires in COVID-19. TCRdb's copy holds only in-frame clones and misses some; the assay was immunoSEQ multiplex PCR. The table has around 300,000 clones, 75% to 90% seen once. The material sequenced was peripheral blood. The receptors stem from a woman between 65 and 79 years old with COVID-19, enrolled during active disease.

V gene TRBV4-3 combines with J gene TRBJ2-5, with 11 bases that match TRBD2. The germline CDR1 and CDR2 sequences are LGHNA and YSLEER. The CDR3 consists of 15 residues. V gave up 0 bases and J gave up 5 bases; unmatched junction bases: 2. This CDR3 reads CASSQDPSGGETQYF. The CDR3, as DNA: TGCGCCAGCAGCCAAGATCCTAGCGGGGGGGAGACCCAGTACTTC.

The genes are TRBV5-4 and TRBJ2-3; the D gene is possibly TRBD2 (5 bases). Germline V lookup: CDR1 SGHNT, CDR2 YYREEE (reference sequence). Trimming cost V 1 base and J 3 bases, with 12 bases left between them. This CDR3 has 15 amino acids. In DNA form, the CDR3 reads TGTGCCAGCAGCTTGCCTAGCTTCGGTACAGATACGCAGTATTTT. Translation: CASSLPSFGTDTQYF.

This chain links TRBV11-3 with TRBJ2-5; 9 nucleotides align to TRBD2. CDR3 length: 16 amino acids. Germline V gene data show CDR1 as SGHNT and CDR2 as YENEEA. Germline trimming cut 3 bases from V and 2 bases from J; bases unmatched to any gene: 7. The CDR3 DNA is TGTGCCAGCAGCTTCGGTCCCGCGGGGGGGCAAGAGACCCAGTACTTC. Residues: CASSFGPAGGQETQYF.

The chain carries TRBV25-1 and TRBJ1-4; D possibly corresponds to TRBD1 (6 bases). Germline V gives CDR1 MGHDK, CDR2 SYGVNS. The CDR3 sequence is 15 residues long. V was pared by 1 base and J by 6 bases, with 12 bases between. CDR3 sequence: CASSEFGGAYEKLFF. CDR3 bases: TGTGCCAGCAGTGAATTTGGGGGCGCCTATGAAAAACTGTTTTTT.

The chain recombines TRBV7-2 with TRBJ2-4; 9 nucleotides line up with TRBD1. This CDR3 spans 15 amino acids. V lost 3 bases to trimming and J lost 7 bases; unmatched junction nucleotides: 7. Germline-derived CDR1 and CDR2 are SGHTA and FQGNSA. CDR3 nucleotide sequence: TGTGCCAGCAGCTTCCAGGTCGGGACAGGGAACATTCAGTACTTC. Translation: CASSFQVGTGNIQYF.

This chain links TRBV24-1 with TRBJ1-5; D gene unclear. The CDR3 has 15 residues. V shed 5 bases and J shed 7 bases, with 17 bases lying between them. CDR1 is KGHDR and CDR2 is SFDVKD in the germline V gene. In DNA form, the CDR3 reads TGTGCCACCAGTGGTACCGGGAGCGAGGGACAGCCCCAGCATTTT. This sequence encodes CATSGTGSEGQPQHF.

The V and J genes are TRBV30 and TRBJ2-7; D ambiguous. Trimming took 3 bases from V and 2 from J, leaving 8 bases between them. CDR3 length equals 12 residues. The germline V gene encodes CDR1 GTSNPN and CDR2 SVGIG (reference sequence). CDR3 in DNA: TGTGCCTGGAGGCGCCTAACCTACGAGCAGTACTTC. It is translated as CAWRRLTYEQYF. The entire variable domain, with the rest obtained from reference TRBV30 and TRBJ2-7, is as follows: SQTIHQWPATLVQPVGSPLSLECTVEGTSNPNLYWYRQAAGRGLQLLFYSVGIGQISSEVPQNLSASRPQDRQFILSSKKLLLSDSGFYLCAWRRLTYEQYFGPGTRLTVT.

Here the CDR3 DNA reads TGTGCCGGGGACAGAGTACGGGGCTACACCTTC. It encodes CAGDRVRGYTF. The J gene is TRBJ1-2, the V gene TRBV3-1 (or the pseudogene TRBV3-2); 7 bases are a match to TRBD1. The trim removed 11 bases at V and 8 bases at J, leaving 8 bases unmatched. CDR1 and CDR2 from the germline V gene are LGHDT and YNNKEL (reference sequence). CDR3 length equals 11 residues.

The chain is built from TRBV29-1 and TRBJ2-5; D gene uncertain. Deletions cut 0 bases from V and 3 bases from J, with 14 bases between. The CDR3 runs to 15 residues. Germline values: CDR1 SQVTM, CDR2 ANQGSEA. CDR3 amino acids: CSVEDHPTREETQYF. In DNA, the CDR3 is TGCAGCGTTGAAGATCACCCGACACGAGAAGAGACCCAGTACTTC.

Only one count was recorded for this clone. The junction and the germline gene differ at one end; a read error may be behind it. The chain combines TRBV13 with TRBJ2-5, with unresolved D. Germline lookup yields CDR1 PRHDT and CDR2 FYEKMQ (reference sequence). This CDR3 spans 13 amino acids. CDR3 DNA sequence: TGTGCCAGCAGCTTCACTGGAAGAGAGGCCCAGTACTTC. This gives the protein CASSFTGREAQYF. Using reference TRBV13 and TRBJ2-5 for the parts outside the CDR3, the full variable domain is AAGVIQSPRHLIKEKRETATLKCYPIPRHDTVYWYQQGPGQDPQFLISFYEKMQSDKGSIPDRFSAQQFSDYHSELNMSSLELGDSALYFCASSFTGREAQYFGPGTRLLVL.

The chain is built from TRBV5-3 and TRBJ2-7; 7 positions match TRBD1. TRBV5-3 is reported as an ORF; its role is uncertain. V was clipped by 10 bases and J by 0 bases; unmatched bases: 10. The CDR3 extends over 14 amino acids. Here the CDR3 reads CAPRKGQPSYEQYF. CDR3 DNA sequence: TGTGCCCCGCGAAAGGGACAGCCCTCCTACGAGCAGTACTTC.

The genes are TRBV10-3 and TRBJ2-5; 10 nucleotides line up with TRBD2. Trimming took 3 bases from V and 2 from J; bases not matched to a gene: 9. The CDR3 contains 17 residues. CDR1 is ENHRY, CDR2 SYGVKD, per germline. The CDR3 is CAISDPPGLAPQETQYF. CDR3 DNA sequence: TGTGCCATCAGTGATCCGCCGGGACTAGCGCCTCAAGAGACCCAGTACTTC.

The chain recombines TRBV10-1 with TRBJ2-1; D uncertain. The CDR3 sequence is 13 residues long. Per the germline V gene, CDR1 is WNHNN and CDR2 is SYGVQD (reference sequence). Trimming took off 4 bases at V and 7 bases at J, with 11 bases between the two ends. The CDR3 nucleotides read TGCGCCAGCAGTGTAAACGTCGCGAATGAGCAGTTCTTC. Protein sequence: CASSVNVANEQFF.

In DNA, the CDR3 is TGTGCCAGTAGTCTCGGGACAGGGGGATTCTATGGCTACACCTTC. Amino acids: CASSLGTGGFYGYTF. The chain has TRBV19 and TRBJ1-2; 11 nucleotides line up with TRBD1. Per the germline V gene, CDR1 is LNHDA and CDR2 is SQIVND (reference sequence). The V segment lost 5 bases and the J segment 4 bases; nucleotides outside the gene matches: 6. The CDR3 runs 15 residues.

The rearrangement uses TRBV30 and TRBJ2-2; maybe TRBD2 (5 bases). The CDR3 has 14 residues. The V end was cut by 1 base, the J end by 4 bases, with 10 bases between. Germline CDR1 reads GTSNPN; CDR2 reads SVGIG (reference sequence). CDR3 DNA sequence: TGTGCCTGGAGTGCGGCGAGCGGCACCGGGGAGCTGTTTTTT. This sequence encodes CAWSAASGTGELFF.

This chain uses TRBV30 with TRBJ1-4; D ambiguous. The CDR3 consists of 15 residues. Looked up from germline, CDR1 is GTSNPN and CDR2 is SVGIG (reference sequence). V was cut by 2 bases and J by 8 bases, with 18 bases left in between. The CDR3 is CAWSSRGARREKLFF. CDR3 coding DNA: TGTGCCTGGAGTAGCCGGGGAGCCCGAAGGGAAAAACTGTTTTTT.

The rearrangement uses TRBV3-1 (or the pseudogene TRBV3-2) and TRBJ2-2, with 9 bases fitting TRBD2. Germline V gene lookup returns CDR1 LGHDT and CDR2 YNNKEL (reference sequence). V was clipped by 4 bases and J by 2 bases; unmatched bases: 5. The CDR3 spans 16 residues. CDR3 region: CASSLHSGGNTGELFF. The CDR3 coding sequence is TGTGCCAGCAGCCTTCATAGCGGGGGCAACACCGGGGAGCTGTTTTTT.

The chain links TRBV4-3 to TRBJ1-3; D is undetermined. Germline CDR1 reads LGHNA; CDR2 reads YSLEER. Trimming removed 0 bases at V and 0 bases at J, with 9 bases between. CDR3 size: 16 residues. CDR3 DNA: TGCGCCAGCAGCCAAGATGGCAGGAACTCTGGAAACACCATATATTTT. As protein: CASSQDGRNSGNTIYF.

Only a few counts were recorded for this clone. The V gene is TRBV19, the J gene TRBJ1-5; no definite D call. The CDR3 consists of 17 residues. V was pared by 4 bases and J by 5 bases, with 21 bases between. In germline, CDR1 is LNHDA, CDR2 SQIVND (reference sequence). The CDR3 coding sequence is TGTGCCAGTAGTAGGGGAGCGGAGATCCAGCTGGATCAGCCCCAGCATTTT. Translating it yields CASSRGAEIQLDQPQHF. Variable domain in full (rest from reference TRBV19 and TRBJ1-5): DGGITQSPKYLFRKEGQNVTLSCEQNLNHDAMYWYRQDPGQGLRLIYYSQIVNDFQKGDIAEGYSVSREKKESFPLTVTSAQKNPTAFYLCASSRGAEIQLDQPQHFGDGTRLSIL.

The chain uses TRBV9 and TRBJ2-5; a weak D match, TRBD2 (6 bases). Germline V lookup: CDR1 SGDLS, CDR2 YYNGEE. Trimming took off 3 bases at V and 5 bases at J, with 20 bases between the two ends. The length of the CDR3 is 16 residues. CDR3 bases: TGTGCCAGCAGCGCCCCCCGCCGGGGAGGTAGGGAGACCCAGTACTTC. The encoded protein is CASSAPRRGGRETQYF.

The CDR3 nucleotides are TGTGCCAGCAGCCCTGAAACGAGCCTGATTTCCTACGAGCAGTACTTC. Protein sequence: CASSPETSLISYEQYF. The chain combines TRBV9 with TRBJ2-7, with D uncertain. The CDR3 is 16 residues long. The V end was cut by 4 bases, the J end by 1 base, with 18 bases between. The V gene's germline CDR1 is SGDLS and CDR2 YYNGEE.

The chain joins TRBV2 to TRBJ1-1; D not resolved. V was shortened by 8 bases and J by 5 bases, with 9 bases between the two germline ends. Per germline, CDR1 SNHLY and CDR2 FYNNEI. This CDR3 is built from 11 residues. CDR3 nucleotides: TGTGCCAGCGAGGTAAAAACTGAAGCTTTCTTT. Its translation: CASEVKTEAFF.

This chain joins TRBV30 and TRBJ2-7; D remains ambiguous. The V and J ends lost 2 bases and 9 bases respectively, with 11 bases between them. CDR1 GTSNPN and CDR2 SVGIG come from the germline V gene (reference sequence). The CDR3 covers 11 residues. CDR3 region: CAWSLSTGQYF. The CDR3 coding sequence is TGTGCCTGGAGTCTTTCTACCGGGCAGTACTTC.

This clone was counted once. The chain links TRBV7-9 to TRBJ2-5; TRBD1 agrees at 12 bases. From germline, CDR1 is SEHNR and CDR2 FQNEAQ (reference sequence). The CDR3 totals 18 residues. V was pared by 4 bases and J by 5 bases, with 14 bases of the junction left unmatched. CDR3 nucleotides: TGTGCCAGCAGCTCCCCCGGGACAGGGGGCCGTACGGGGGAGACCCAGTACTTC. This codes for CASSSPGTGGRTGETQYF. Combining the CDR3 with reference TRBV7-9 and TRBJ2-5 gives the whole variable domain DTGVSQNPRHKITKRGQNVTFRCDPISEHNRLYWYRQTLGQGPEFLTYFQNEAQLEKSRLLSDRFSAERPKGSFSTLEIQRTEQGDSAMYLCASSSPGTGGRTGETQYFGPGTRLLVL.